This T cell receptor beta chain is drawn from a study of PD-L1 blockade in urothelial cancer (dated by TCRdb to the late 2010s). Notes on the research overall: Every patient began therapy at some point between 2013 and 2015 and was given atezolizumab 1,200 mg intravenously every 3 weeks. The study, an exploratory multi-omic analysis, examined somatic, immune and clinical correlates of response to PD-L1 blockade with atezolizumab in urothelial cancer. Twenty-nine patients had pretreatment blood TCR-seq, around 25 had at least one posttreatment blood collection, and around 25 had tumor TCR-seq. About 90% of the 29 patients were males with bladder-origin urothelial cancer, and 18 of 29 reported a prior smoking history. Patients had an ECOG performance status of 0 or 1 and had received between 0 and 3 prior chemotherapy regimens. Durable clinical benefit was defined as progression-free survival longer than 6 months, and TCR features were also tested against progression-free and overall survival. Blood samples were analyzed 3 weeks after the start of treatment (second dose) and 6 weeks after the start of treatment. In the same patients, pretreatment tumors underwent whole exome sequencing and RNA sequencing in addition to TCR sequencing. Blood samples gave a median of around 140,000 T cells and approximately 81,000 unique TCRs, with a median clonality of roughly 0.08. Durable clinical benefit was achieved by nine patients and was not achieved by 20 patients. TCR sequencing covered pretreatment tumor samples and matched, serially collected peripheral blood taken before and after atezolizumab treatment.

According to the study, the label for this sample's time point signals: peripheral blood 6 weeks after treatment start. A cohort of some 29 patients with locally advanced or metastatic urothelial carcinoma, treated at Memorial Sloan Kettering on a trial protocol, was included. Peripheral blood mononuclear cells were collected pretreatment and during treatment, with between 1 and 8 total time points obtained per patient. The Qiagen DNeasy Blood extraction kit was used to purify genomic DNA from total PBMCs and tumor samples. Collected pretreatment and during treatment, PBMCs were isolated and stored as previously described. Beyond this particular receptor, the publication reports: Because of the small sample size (n ≈ 29) and the many exploratory analyses performed, the results are intended to be regarded as hypothesis-generating. Patients with durable benefit showed greater expansion of tumor-associated TCR clones in peripheral blood 3 weeks after starting treatment (n of about 20, p = 0.022). A pretreatment peripheral blood TCR clonality below the median was linked to improved progression-free and overall survival.

A remark on this clone: Its antigen is unknown. Base qualities are missing; no much larger clone stands one base away.

Synthetic TCR analog templates were spiked into each PCR so that absolute template abundance could be estimated from read counts. TCRbeta CDR3 regions were amplified from genomic DNA with bias-controlled V and J gene primers using the immunoSEQ assay. Sequencing of rearranged TCRbeta segments was done at approximately 20X coverage. Processing in the source paper ran as follows. Clustering was used to correct sequencing errors, and CDR3s were annotated against IMGT to assign V, D and J genes. Downstream analyses used only productive TCRbeta rearrangements and left out out-of-frame or stop-codon sequences. Clonality was computed as one minus Shannon entropy normalized by the log of the number of unique productive sequences. Clones differing between time points or between blood and tumor were identified using Fisher's exact test with Benjamini-Hochberg correction, with an adjusted p below 0.01 applied as the threshold. TCRdb took this table from immuneACCESS and kept in-frame rearrangements with V and J called. Such tables lack part of the clones; where checked against another copy, unresolved V genes explain under half of the gap, and the rest is unexplained. D and trimming come from the DNA, and the V and J calls and clone size come from that table. This sample lists approximately 91,000 clones; approximately 87% were detected once. The top ten clonotypes cover around 7.7% of the sample.

The germline V gene supplies CDR1 SGHRS and CDR2 YFSETQ. V trim: 0 bases; J trim: 8 bases; unmatched bases: 5. Its CDR3 holds 14 amino acids, cysteine through phenylalanine. Only CDR3 DNA remains: 42 bases, in frame from the first base. The V gene is TRBV5-1 and the J gene is TRBJ2-1; 7 nucleotides in the junction match TRBD2. The clonotype originates from a man between 65 and 79 years old with urothelial cancer. Source: PBMCs, taken around atezolizumab (anti-PD-L1) treatment. The CDR3 protein is CASSLELALDEQFF. The sequenced DNA is TGCGCCAGCAGCTTGGAACTAGCGTTGGATGAGCAGTTCTTC. Reference TRBV5-1 and TRBJ2-1 proteins supply the regions before and after the CDR3; the full variable domain is: KAGVTQTPRYLIKTRGQQVTLSCSPISGHRSVSWYQQTPGQGLQFLFEYFSETQRNKGNFPGRFSGRQFSNSRSEMNVSTLELGDSALYLCASSLELALDEQFFGPGTRLTVL.